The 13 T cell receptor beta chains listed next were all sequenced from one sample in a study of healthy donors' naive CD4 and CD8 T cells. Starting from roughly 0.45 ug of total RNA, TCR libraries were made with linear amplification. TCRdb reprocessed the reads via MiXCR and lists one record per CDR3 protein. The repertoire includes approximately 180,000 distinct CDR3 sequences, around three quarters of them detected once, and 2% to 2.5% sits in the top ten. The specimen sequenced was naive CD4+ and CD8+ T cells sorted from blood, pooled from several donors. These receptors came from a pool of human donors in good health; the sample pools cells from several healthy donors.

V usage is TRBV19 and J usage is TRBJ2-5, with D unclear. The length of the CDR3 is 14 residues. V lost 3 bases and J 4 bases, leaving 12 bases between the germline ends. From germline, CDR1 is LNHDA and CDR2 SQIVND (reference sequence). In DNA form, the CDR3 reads TGTGCCAGTAGTATTGGCTCCGCCCGAGAGACCCAGTACTTC. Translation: CASSIGSARETQYF. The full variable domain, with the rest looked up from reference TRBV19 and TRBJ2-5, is DGGITQSPKYLFRKEGQNVTLSCEQNLNHDAMYWYRQDPGQGLRLIYYSQIVNDFQKGDIAEGYSVSREKKESFPLTVTSAQKNPTAFYLCASSIGSARETQYFGPGTRLLVL.

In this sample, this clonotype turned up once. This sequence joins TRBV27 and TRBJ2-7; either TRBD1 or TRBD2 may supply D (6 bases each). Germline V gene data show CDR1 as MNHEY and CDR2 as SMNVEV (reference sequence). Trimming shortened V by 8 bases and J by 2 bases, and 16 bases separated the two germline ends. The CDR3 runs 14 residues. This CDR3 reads CASSFSGEAYEQYF. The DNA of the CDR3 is TGTGCCAGCTCATTTTCAGGGGAGGCCTACGAGCAGTACTTC.

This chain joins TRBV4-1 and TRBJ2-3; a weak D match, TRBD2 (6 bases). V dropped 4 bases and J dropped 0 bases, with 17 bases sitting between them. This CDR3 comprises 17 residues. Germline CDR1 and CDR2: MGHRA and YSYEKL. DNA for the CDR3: TGCGCCAGCAGCCCAAAGGGAGGCCGGGAGAGCACAGATACGCAGTATTTT. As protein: CASSPKGGRESTDTQYF.

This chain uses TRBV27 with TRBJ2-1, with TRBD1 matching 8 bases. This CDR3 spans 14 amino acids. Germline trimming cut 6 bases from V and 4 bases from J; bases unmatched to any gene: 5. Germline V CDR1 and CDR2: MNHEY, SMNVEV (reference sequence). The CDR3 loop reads CASRDREPYNEQFF. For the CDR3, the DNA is TGTGCCAGCAGGGACAGGGAACCTTACAATGAGCAGTTCTTC.

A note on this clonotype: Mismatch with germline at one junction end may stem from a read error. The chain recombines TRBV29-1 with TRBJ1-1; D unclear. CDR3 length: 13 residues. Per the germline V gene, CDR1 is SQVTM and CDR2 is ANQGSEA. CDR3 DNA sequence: TGCAGCGTGGGCAAGATACGGAACACTGAAACTTTCTTT. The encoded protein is CSVGKIRNTETFF.

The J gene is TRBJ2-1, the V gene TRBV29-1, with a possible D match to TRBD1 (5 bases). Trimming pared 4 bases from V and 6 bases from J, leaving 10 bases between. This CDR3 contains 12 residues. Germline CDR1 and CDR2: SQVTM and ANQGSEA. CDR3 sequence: CSVGDSTNEQFF. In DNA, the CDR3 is TGCAGCGTTGGCGACAGCACCAATGAGCAGTTCTTC.

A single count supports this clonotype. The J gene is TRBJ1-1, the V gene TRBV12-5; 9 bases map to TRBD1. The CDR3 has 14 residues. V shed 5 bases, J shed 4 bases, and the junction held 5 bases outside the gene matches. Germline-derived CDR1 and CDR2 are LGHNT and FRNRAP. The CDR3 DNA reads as TGTGCTAGTGGTACCCAACAGGGGGCCACTGAAGCTTTCTTT. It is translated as CASGTQQGATEAFF.

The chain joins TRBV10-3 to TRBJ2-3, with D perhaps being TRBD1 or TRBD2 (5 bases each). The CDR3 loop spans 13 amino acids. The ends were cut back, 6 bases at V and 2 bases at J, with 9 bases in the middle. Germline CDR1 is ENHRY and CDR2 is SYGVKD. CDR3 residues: CAIRGRPTDTQYF. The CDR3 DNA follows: TGTGCCATCAGGGGACGACCCACAGATACGCAGTATTTT.

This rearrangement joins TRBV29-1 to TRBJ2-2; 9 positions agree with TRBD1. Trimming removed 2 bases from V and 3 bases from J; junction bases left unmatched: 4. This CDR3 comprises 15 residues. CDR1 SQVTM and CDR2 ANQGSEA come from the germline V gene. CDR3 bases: TGCAGCGTTGAACGACAGGGGGGGTACACCGGGGAGCTGTTTTTT. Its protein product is CSVERQGGYTGELFF.

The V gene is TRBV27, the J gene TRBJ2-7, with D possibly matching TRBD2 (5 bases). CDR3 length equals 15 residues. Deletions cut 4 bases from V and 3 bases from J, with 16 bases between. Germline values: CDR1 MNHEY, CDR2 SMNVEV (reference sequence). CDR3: CASSWAGSFNYEQYF. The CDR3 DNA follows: TGTGCCAGCAGTTGGGCGGGCAGCTTCAACTACGAGCAGTACTTC.

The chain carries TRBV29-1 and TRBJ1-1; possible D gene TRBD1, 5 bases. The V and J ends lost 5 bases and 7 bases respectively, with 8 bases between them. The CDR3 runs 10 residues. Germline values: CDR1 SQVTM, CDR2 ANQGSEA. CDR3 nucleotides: TGCAGCGTTTGGGACGGTGAAGCTTTCTTT. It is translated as CSVWDGEAFF.

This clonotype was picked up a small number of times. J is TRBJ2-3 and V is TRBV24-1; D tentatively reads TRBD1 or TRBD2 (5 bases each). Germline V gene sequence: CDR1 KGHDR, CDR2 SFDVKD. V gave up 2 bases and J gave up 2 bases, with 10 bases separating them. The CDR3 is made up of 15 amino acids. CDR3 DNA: TGTGCCACCAGTGATTACAGGACTGTCACAGATACGCAGTATTTT. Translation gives CATSDYRTVTDTQYF.

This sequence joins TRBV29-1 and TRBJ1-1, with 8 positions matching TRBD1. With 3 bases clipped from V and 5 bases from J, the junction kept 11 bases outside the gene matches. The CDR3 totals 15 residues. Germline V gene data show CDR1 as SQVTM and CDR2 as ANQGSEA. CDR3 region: CSVEWSRGRGTEAFF. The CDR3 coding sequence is TGCAGCGTTGAGTGGTCCAGGGGGCGGGGTACTGAAGCTTTCTTT.